This TCR beta chain was observed in a study of blood T cell repertoires in COVID-19. Study details: Collection of acute and convalescent COVID-19 samples took place in the United States, Italy and Spain. T cells, B-cell-depleted T cells, or PBMCs supplied cDNA or gDNA.

The CDR3 has 15 amino acids. CDR1 and CDR2 (germline): SGHRS, YFSETQ. V dropped 4 bases and J dropped 5; count of bases not matched to a gene: 11. In the original processing: For nucleated cells, counts were estimated from reference gene primer amplification. TCRdb's copy holds only in-frame clones and misses some; the assay was immunoSEQ multiplex PCR. The DNA was the basis for D and trimming; V, J and clone size are from that table. The data hold about 150,000 clones, with 87% observed a single time. The TCR comes from a woman aged 60 to 75 with active or convalescent COVID-19. The sequenced sample was peripheral blood. The gene calls are TRBV5-1 and TRBJ2-5; 7 bases map to TRBD2. CDR3 in DNA: TGCGCCAGCAGCCCCGGCGGAGCGGGGAGGGAGACCCAGTACTTC. This encodes CASSPGGAGRETQYF. The full variable domain, rest sourced from reference TRBV5-1 and TRBJ2-5, is KAGVTQTPRYLIKTRGQQVTLSCSPISGHRSVSWYQQTPGQGLQFLFEYFSETQRNKGNFPGRFSGRQFSNSRSEMNVSTLELGDSALYLCASSPGGAGRETQYFGPGTRLLVL.